Below, one TCR beta chain is given with its context. These data are taken from a study of blood T cell repertoires in COVID-19. The overall study: Samples taken during acute and convalescent COVID-19 were collected in the United States, Italy and Spain. In each case, the material was cDNA or gDNA derived from T cells, B-cell-depleted T cells, or PBMCs.

The CDR3 contains 11 residues. Germline lookup yields CDR1 PRHDT and CDR2 FYEKMQ (reference sequence). The V end lost 5 bases, the J end lost 7 bases, and 8 bases lay between the germline ends. Under the authors' procedure: Counts of nucleated cells, estimated from reference gene primer amplification, were obtained. The method was immunoSEQ multiplex PCR; TCRdb's version includes in-frame clones alone and lacks a portion of them. The D gene and trimming were derived from the DNA, and the V and J assignments and clone size from that table. The data contain over 50,000 clones, around 87% of them singletons.

The TCR was taken from a man in his sixties with acute or convalescent COVID-19. The specimen sequenced was peripheral blood. The chain joins TRBV13 to TRBJ1-2; a weak D match, TRBD1 (5 bases). The CDR3 DNA reads as TGTGCCAGCAGCCTGGGACTTGGCTACACCTTC. Its protein product is CASSLGLGYTF.